One T cell receptor beta chain is described in this entry. The antigen it recognizes is unknown. No qualities accompany the bases; no much larger clone lies one base away. The data originate from a study of Ad26.COV2.S vaccination and SARS-CoV-2 variants (dated by TCRdb to the early 2020s). For the wider study: Vaccine-arm donors came from COV1001, a multicentre, randomized, double-blind, placebo-controlled phase I-IIa trial of Ad26.COV2.S in healthy adults. A total of around 32 samples were included in the TCR-sequenced set, comprising around 19 Ad26.COV2.S vaccine recipients, 5 placebo recipients and 8 SARS-CoV-2 convalescent individuals. TCRbeta repertoire sequencing served as the tool for gauging how specific and how broad the SARS-CoV-2-reactive T cell receptors were following Ad26.COV2.S vaccination. Blinding of investigators to trial group allocation was maintained during experiments and outcome assessment. Trial participants were randomized into five groups of five, in which low-dose or high-dose Ad26.COV2.S was given once or twice, or placebo was given on both occasions. Ad26.COV2.S was administered intramuscularly at a dose of 5x10^10 or 1x10^11 viral particles, either as one shot or as two shots given 56 days apart.

V gives up 6 bases and J gives up 1 base, and the segment between their germline ends measures 9 bases. Counted from cysteine to phenylalanine, this CDR3 has 14 amino acids. Left in the record is the CDR3 DNA by itself, 42 bases read in frame from the first base. The germline V gene encodes CDR1 ENHRY and CDR2 SYGVKD. The sample's treatment or condition label, decoded: roughly 18 received Ad26.COV2.S at low or high dose, single or two shots; about five received placebo; per-sample allocation not given. Repertoires of vaccine and placebo recipients were sequenced from samples taken on day 63 after the first injection. In Cohort 1b, 25 or so adults aged 18-55 years were enrolled at a single site in Boston, USA, between 29 July and 7 August 2020. As a vaccine, Ad26.COV2.S was a replication-incompetent adenovirus type 26 vector that expressed a prefusion-stabilized SARS-CoV-2 spike protein derived from the original Wuhan strain.

Study-wide findings and limitations: The study lacked the statistical power to compare responses across vaccine doses or regimens. After vaccination, spike-specific CD8+ and CD4+ T cell responses were reported to show substantial breadth. According to the authors, total T cell responses may have been underestimated by the TCR breadth and depth analyses. Vaccine and placebo recipients had similar non-spike TCR breadth, a finding consistent with the vaccine containing only spike. Higher spike-specific TCR breadth was observed in Ad26.COV2.S recipients than in placebo recipients (P = 0.0014).

The immunoSEQ Assay was used to sequence TCRbeta CDR3 regions. After extraction, genomic DNA underwent amplification by bias-controlled multiplex PCR, followed by high-throughput sequencing. The study's processing was this. To quantify the absolute abundance of every unique TCRbeta CDR3 region, sequences were collapsed and filtered. Usable DNA was measured by amplifying reference genes present in all nucleated cells, and TCRbeta template counts were normalized to that usable DNA to estimate T cell fraction. Repertoire TCRs were annotated as SARS-CoV-2-specific when V gene, CDR3 amino acid sequence and J gene were exactly matched to a known reactive TCR set. The reference SARS-CoV-2 TCR set was obtained from MIRA and was filtered for enrichment in COVID-19-positive ImmuneCODE repertoires, whereby public or cross-reactive TCRs were removed. Using the MIRA antigens, annotated TCRs were further analysed by specific ORF or by position within an ORF. Depth was the summed frequency of annotated unique rearrangements, while breadth was defined as annotated unique rearrangements over total unique productive rearrangements. Group comparisons of TCR breadth used two-sided Wilcoxon rank-sum tests. Not all clones reach the TCRdb copy of this immuneACCESS table, which keeps in-frame sequences only. Checked studies attribute under half of the gap to unresolved V genes and leave the rest unexplained. Clonal size and the V and J genes are those of that table, whereas D and trimming came from the DNA. The sample has 500,000 or so clones on record, around 90% of them singletons. The leading ten clones occupy roughly 13% of the sample.

This clonotype was obtained from a person between 18 and 59 years old who received the Ad26.COV2.S COVID-19 vaccine or a placebo. The sample in question was peripheral blood, obtained in a trial of Ad26.COV2.S vaccine versus placebo. The chain links TRBV10-3 with TRBJ2-2, with no confident D gene call. The nucleotide sequence is given as TGTGCCATCAGGGGGATGTGGAACACCGGGGAGCTGTTTTTT. Its coded protein is CAIRGMWNTGELFF.